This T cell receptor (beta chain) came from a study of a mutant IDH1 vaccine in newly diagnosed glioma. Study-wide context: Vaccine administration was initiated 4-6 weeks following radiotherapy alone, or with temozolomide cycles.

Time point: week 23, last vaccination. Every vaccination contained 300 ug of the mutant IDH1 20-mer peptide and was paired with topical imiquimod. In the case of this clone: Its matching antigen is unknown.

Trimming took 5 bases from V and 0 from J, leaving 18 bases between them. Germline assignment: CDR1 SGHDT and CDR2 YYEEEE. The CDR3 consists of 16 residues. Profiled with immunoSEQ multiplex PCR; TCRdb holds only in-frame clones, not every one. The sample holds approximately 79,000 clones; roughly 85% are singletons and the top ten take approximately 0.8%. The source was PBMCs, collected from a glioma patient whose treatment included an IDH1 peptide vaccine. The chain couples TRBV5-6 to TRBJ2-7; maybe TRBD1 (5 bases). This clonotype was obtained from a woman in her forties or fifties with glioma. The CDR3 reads CASRPGQTGPSYEQYF. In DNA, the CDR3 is TGTGCCAGCAGGCCAGGACAAACTGGACCCTCCTACGAGCAGTACTTC.